Below are 32 T cell receptor beta chains sequenced from a single sample in a study of blood T cell repertoires in COVID-19. Only in-frame clones appear in the TCRdb table, and some are missing; sequencing was by immunoSEQ multiplex PCR. The table includes about 98,000 clones, roughly nine tenths detected once. The specimen sequenced was peripheral blood. The receptors derive from a woman between 45 and 60 years old with COVID-19, enrolled during active disease.

The rearrangement uses TRBV9 and TRBJ1-4; 10 nucleotides agree with TRBD1. The CDR3 extends over 14 amino acids. The germline V gene has CDR1 SGDLS and CDR2 YYNGEE. Germline trimming cut 4 bases from V and 11 bases from J; bases unmatched to any gene: 8. This chain's CDR3 is CASSPKRDRGKLFF. CDR3 bases: TGTGCCAGCAGCCCCAAGAGGGACAGGGGCAAACTGTTTTTT.

V gene TRBV29-1 combines with J gene TRBJ2-1, with 9 positions matching TRBD2. Germline lookup yields CDR1 SQVTM and CDR2 ANQGSEA. Unmatched junction bases numbered 6, after V lost 4 bases and J lost 5 bases. The CDR3 sequence is 14 residues long. DNA of the CDR3: TGCAGCGTTGCGCCAGCGGGGGGCCACAATGAGCAGTTCTTC. Its translation is CSVAPAGGHNEQFF.

The chain couples TRBV6-2 or TRBV6-3 to TRBJ1-1; D gene ambiguous. This CDR3 spans 14 amino acids. The germline V and J ends were trimmed by 0 bases and 1 base, with 6 bases remaining between them. Germline-derived CDR1 and CDR2 are MNHEY and SVGEGT. The CDR3 DNA reads TGTGCCAGCAGTTACTCGCACAAGAACACTGAAGCTTTCTTT. This gives the protein CASSYSHKNTEAFF.

The genes are TRBV7-2 and TRBJ2-3; possibly TRBD2 for D (6 bases). This CDR3 is 16 amino acids long. V lost 4 bases, J lost 4 bases, and 18 bases lay in between. The germline V gene encodes CDR1 SGHTA and CDR2 FQGNSA. The CDR3: CASSSGVGLGADTQYF. DNA for the CDR3: TGTGCCAGCAGCTCGGGAGTTGGGCTAGGGGCAGATACGCAGTATTTT.

The chain combines TRBV7-3 with TRBJ2-1; D is unresolved. V shed 3 bases and J shed 6 bases, with 9 bases lying between them. This CDR3 region has 13 residues. Germline CDR1 SGHTA, CDR2 FQGTGA. The CDR3 loop is CASSFTSSNEQFF. The CDR3 DNA sequence: TGTGCCAGCAGCTTTACCTCCAGCAATGAGCAGTTCTTC.

The CDR3 protein is CASSLTGRGNTEAFF. The CDR3 DNA follows: TGTGCCAGCAGCTTAACCGGGCGGGGGAACACTGAAGCTTTCTTT. The V gene is TRBV11-3, the J gene TRBJ1-1; no firm D call. Germline CDR1 SGHNT, CDR2 YENEEA. This CDR3 has 15 amino acids. The germline V and J ends were trimmed by 2 bases and 1 base, with 11 bases remaining between them. The variable domain in full, completed from reference TRBV11-3 and TRBJ1-1, reads EAGVVQSPRYKIIEKKQPVAFWCNPISGHNTLYWYLQNLGQGPELLIRYENEEAVDDSQLPKDRFSAERLKGVDSTLKIQPAELGDSAVYLCASSLTGRGNTEAFFGQGTRLTVV.

V is TRBV5-6 and J is TRBJ1-1; 7 bases line up with TRBD1. V was clipped by 3 bases and J by 0 bases; unmatched bases: 2. The germline CDR1 and CDR2 sequences are SGHDT and YYEEEE. This CDR3 is built from 14 residues. For the CDR3, the DNA is TGTGCCAGCAGCTCAGGGGGGATGAACACTGAAGCTTTCTTT. It encodes CASSSGGMNTEAFF.

The chain has TRBV4-1 and TRBJ2-7; 9 positions agree with TRBD1. Germline CDR1 reads MGHRA; CDR2 reads YSYEKL. Trimming took 4 bases from V and 7 from J; bases not matched to a gene: 8. The length of the CDR3 is 14 residues. CDR3 region: CASSPGTGTVEQYF. Written as DNA, the CDR3 is TGCGCCAGCAGCCCCGGGACAGGGACTGTGGAGCAGTACTTC.

The chain recombines TRBV19 with TRBJ2-1, with D possibly being TRBD1 (5 bases). V lost 3 bases and J lost 7, with 13 bases in between. Germline CDR1 and CDR2: LNHDA and SQIVND (reference sequence). This CDR3 spans 14 amino acids. CDR3: CASSIQGSGNEQFF. DNA of the CDR3: TGTGCCAGTAGTATTCAGGGTTCGGGTAATGAGCAGTTCTTC. The variable domain in full, completed from reference TRBV19 and TRBJ2-1, reads DGGITQSPKYLFRKEGQNVTLSCEQNLNHDAMYWYRQDPGQGLRLIYYSQIVNDFQKGDIAEGYSVSREKKESFPLTVTSAQKNPTAFYLCASSIQGSGNEQFFGPGTRLTVL.

The V and J genes are TRBV11-1 and TRBJ2-3; 7 bases map to TRBD2. The CDR3 totals 13 residues. Germline CDR1 reads SGHAT; CDR2 reads FQDESV (reference sequence). Trimming at V came to 5 bases and at J to 4 bases, leaving 3 bases not matched to a gene. The CDR3: CASSLSGADTQYF. The CDR3 coding sequence is TGTGCCAGCAGCCTCAGCGGGGCAGATACGCAGTATTTT.

This chain joins TRBV10-3 and TRBJ1-1; D is unclear. V lost 7 bases and J lost 1, with 10 bases in between. Germline CDR1 is ENHRY and CDR2 is SYGVKD. The CDR3 is 13 residues long. The CDR3: CAIKPSSNTEAFF. The CDR3 coding sequence is TGTGCCATCAAACCCAGTTCGAACACTGAAGCTTTCTTT.

The V call is TRBV30, the J call TRBJ1-2, with 7 bases matching TRBD1. The CDR3 is 13 amino acids. Germline V lookup: CDR1 GTSNPN, CDR2 SVGIG (reference sequence). V trimming: 3 bases; J trimming: 4 bases; junction bases outside the gene matches: 5. CDR3 sequence: CAWRTTGSYGYTF. The CDR3, as DNA: TGTGCCTGGAGGACGACAGGGAGCTATGGCTACACCTTC.

The table lists this clone with a count of one. The chain recombines TRBV28 with TRBJ1-5; 7 nucleotides line up with TRBD1. The germline V gene encodes CDR1 MDHEN and CDR2 SYDVKM. The CDR3 has 15 amino acids. J was trimmed by 1 base and V by 5 bases; bases with no gene match: 5. CDR3 in amino acids: CASSRGRGSNQPQHF. The CDR3 nucleotides read TGTGCCAGCAGTAGGGGGCGGGGAAGCAATCAGCCCCAGCATTTT.

The genes are TRBV2 and TRBJ2-7; no clear D gene. Germline assignment: CDR1 SNHLY and CDR2 FYNNEI. With 7 bases removed from V and 4 bases from J, the gap between germline ends came to 14 bases. This CDR3 has 13 residues. The CDR3 protein is CASNDIMPYEQYF. Written as DNA, the CDR3 is TGTGCCAGCAACGACATTATGCCTTACGAGCAGTACTTC.

The chain uses TRBV18 and TRBJ2-5; 7 nucleotides line up with TRBD2. J gave up 4 bases and V 8 bases, and 13 bases lay outside the gene matches. There are 15 residues in the CDR3. In germline, CDR1 is KGHSH, CDR2 LQKENI. The CDR3 loop reads CASPLGDYPGETQYF. The CDR3 nucleotides read TGTGCCAGCCCCCTCGGGGACTACCCTGGAGAGACCCAGTACTTC.

This chain uses TRBV20-1 with TRBJ2-7; possibly TRBD1 for D (5 bases). Trimming shortened V by 3 bases and J by 9 bases, and 15 bases separated the two germline ends. The CDR3 consists of 12 residues. The germline V gene encodes CDR1 DFQATT and CDR2 SNEGSKA (reference sequence). CDR3 sequence (DNA): TGCAGTGCTAGTAAGGGTGGGGCCGGGCAGTACTTC. Its translation is CSASKGGAGQYF.

This chain joins TRBV5-1 and TRBJ2-5, with 15 bases lining up with TRBD2. Per germline, CDR1 SGHRS and CDR2 YFSETQ. This CDR3 contains 17 residues. V was clipped by 4 bases and J by 1 base; unmatched bases: 5. Written as DNA, the CDR3 is TGCGCCAGCAGCGTGGGACTAGCGGGGGGACGCCAAGAGACCCAGTACTTC. It is translated as CASSVGLAGGRQETQYF.

At least ten counts were recorded for this clone. This chain connects TRBV10-3 to TRBJ2-1, with TRBD2 identical over 9 bases. V lost 1 base, J lost 4 bases, and 5 bases stayed unmatched. The germline gives CDR1 ENHRY, CDR2 SYGVKD. The CDR3 covers 16 residues. CDR3 DNA: TGTGCCATCAGTGAGTTGAGCGGGGGGAAGTACAATGAGCAGTTCTTC. It is translated as CAISELSGGKYNEQFF.

The CDR3 sequence is CASSQATHQKSTGGYGYTF. DNA of the CDR3: TGTGCCAGCAGCCAGGCCACCCACCAAAAATCAACAGGGGGGTATGGCTACACCTTC. This rearrangement joins TRBV4-2 to TRBJ1-2, with TRBD1 matching over 8 bases. The V gene's germline CDR1 is LGHNA and CDR2 YNFKEQ. V shed 3 bases and J 5 bases; nucleotides not matched to a gene: 20. The CDR3 has 19 residues.

The chain recombines TRBV19 with TRBJ2-3, with 10 nucleotides matching TRBD2. The CDR3 length is 17 residues. Germline CDR1 reads LNHDA; CDR2 reads SQIVND (reference sequence). V shed 4 bases and J 3 bases; nucleotides not matched to a gene: 10. The CDR3 DNA sequence: TGTGCCAGTAGTAGAATAGCGGGGGGCCCAGGAACAGATACGCAGTATTTT. Translated, it gives CASSRIAGGPGTDTQYF.

V and J are TRBV3-1 (or the pseudogene TRBV3-2) and TRBJ2-7; 9 nucleotides match TRBD2. Trimming removed 0 bases from V and 2 bases from J; junction bases left unmatched: 5. This CDR3 comprises 16 residues. CDR1 and CDR2 (germline): LGHDT, YNNKEL (reference sequence). CDR3 residues: CASSQDATSGTYEQYF. CDR3 DNA sequence: TGTGCCAGCAGCCAAGATGCGACTAGCGGCACCTACGAGCAGTACTTC.

This chain uses TRBV25-1 with TRBJ1-6; D is unclear. The germline V gene encodes CDR1 MGHDK and CDR2 SYGVNS. V lost 6 bases and J 4 bases, leaving 4 bases between the germline ends. This CDR3 is built from 12 residues. DNA of the CDR3: TGTGCCAGCAGGGAGTATAATTCACCCCTCCACTTT. Translation: CASREYNSPLHF.

The rearrangement joins TRBV7-2 to TRBJ2-7; 10 bases align to TRBD1. The CDR3 totals 15 residues. The V and J ends lost 7 bases and 3 bases, in that order; junction bases with no gene match: 9. The V gene's germline CDR1 is SGHTA and CDR2 FQGNSA. In DNA, the CDR3 is TGTGCCAGCACACCCCAAAGGACAGGGGGCTACGAGCAGTACTTC. Translation: CASTPQRTGGYEQYF.

The V gene is TRBV7-2, the J gene TRBJ2-1; 12 bases align to TRBD2. Germline V lookup: CDR1 SGHTA, CDR2 FQGNSA. V was pared by 1 base and J by 7 bases, with 8 bases of the junction left unmatched. There are 17 residues in the CDR3. The CDR3 reads CASSLGLAGGLGNEQFF. In DNA form, the CDR3 reads TGTGCCAGCAGCTTAGGGCTAGCGGGGGGGCTAGGGAATGAGCAGTTCTTC.

This chain links TRBV6-5 with TRBJ1-5, with TRBD1 identical over 7 bases. V lost 11 bases, J lost 4 bases, and 8 bases stayed unmatched. The CDR3 totals 13 residues. Germline lookup yields CDR1 MNHEY and CDR2 SVGAGI. The CDR3 DNA reads as TGTGCCTCGGGACAGATCGAGAATCAGCCCCAGCATTTT. It specifies CASGQIENQPQHF.

The chain links TRBV3-1 (or the pseudogene TRBV3-2) to TRBJ1-4, with D perhaps TRBD1 (5 bases). The length of the CDR3 is 13 residues. Germline V gives CDR1 LGHDT, CDR2 YNNKEL (reference sequence). The V end was cut by 5 bases, the J end by 6 bases, with 10 bases between. CDR3 in DNA: TGTGCCAGCAGCGGGGGGTCGGATGAAAAACTGTTTTTT. Its protein product is CASSGGSDEKLFF.

The V gene is TRBV12-3 or TRBV12-4, the J gene TRBJ1-4, with D possibly being TRBD1 (5 bases). The V and J ends lost 1 base and 8 bases respectively, with 5 bases between them. The CDR3 consists of 12 residues. CDR3 nucleotides: TGTGCCAGCAGTTTAGAGGGGGAAAAACTGTTTTTT. Residues: CASSLEGEKLFF.

V is TRBV21-1 and J is TRBJ2-7; the tabulated D call, TRBD1, remains unverified against the DNA. TRBV21-1 is a pseudogene segment. This CDR3 has 14 amino acids. The chain's CDR3 is CASSKAGNSYEQYF. CDR3 bases: TGTGCCAGCAGCAAAGCGGGCAACTCCTACGAGCAGTACTTC.

The chain has TRBV2 and TRBJ2-7; D remains ambiguous. Per germline, CDR1 SNHLY and CDR2 FYNNEI. The CDR3 runs 11 residues. Between the trimmed V and J ends, which lost 6 bases and 4 bases, there was a span of 7 bases. CDR3 amino acids: CASSNQYEQYF. In nucleotides, the CDR3 is TGTGCCAGCAGCAATCAGTACGAGCAGTACTTC.

The chain employs TRBV28 and TRBJ1-5, with D possibly TRBD1 on 5 matching bases. CDR1 and CDR2 from the germline V gene are MDHEN and SYDVKM. This CDR3 comprises 14 residues. V was cut by 2 bases and J by 2 bases, with 7 bases left in between. For the CDR3, the DNA is TGTGCCAGCAGTTTAGGGGGGGGCAATCAGCCCCAGCATTTT. Its protein product is CASSLGGGNQPQHF. The variable domain in full, completed from reference TRBV28 and TRBJ1-5, reads DVKVTQSSRYLVKRTGEKVFLECVQDMDHENMFWYRQDPGLGLRLIYFSYDVKMKEKGDIPEGYSVSREKKERFSLILESASTNQTSMYLCASSLGGGNQPQHFGDGTRLSIL.

The chain uses TRBV15 and TRBJ2-3, with D tentatively TRBD2 (5 bases). Germline V gene sequence: CDR1 LNHNV, CDR2 YYDKDF (reference sequence). The germline V and J ends were trimmed by 5 bases and 9 bases, with 9 bases remaining between them. The CDR3 has 11 residues. The CDR3 coding sequence is TGTGCCACCAGCGGAGGAAGCACGCAGTATTTT. This encodes CATSGGSTQYF.

This chain links TRBV11-3 with TRBJ2-3; 9 bases match TRBD2. V shed 1 base, J shed 5 bases, and the junction held 13 bases outside the gene matches. This CDR3 spans 18 amino acids. CDR1 is SGHNT and CDR2 is YENEEA in the germline V gene. The DNA of the CDR3 is TGTGCCAGCAGCTTAGCTTTATTGCGGGGGGGCGAGGGAGATACGCAGTATTTT. It specifies CASSLALLRGGEGDTQYF.